The sequence of this TCR beta chain was determined in a study of blood T cell repertoires in COVID-19. In the source study's methods: For nucleated cells, counts were estimated from reference gene primer amplification. Clones were sequenced by immunoSEQ multiplex PCR, and TCRdb holds only the in-frame ones, with some missing. That table supplies the V and J calls and clone size; D and trimming were determined from the DNA. The repertoire includes about 160,000 clones, 65% to 85% of them detected once, and roughly 14% sits in the top ten. V was cut by 3 bases and J by 3 bases, with 9 bases left in between. This CDR3 contains 13 residues.

The sample taken for sequencing was peripheral blood. The chain employs TRBV12-3 or TRBV12-4 and TRBJ2-7, with unresolved D. The sequence came from a woman aged 80 or over with acute or convalescent COVID-19. The CDR3 DNA reads TGTGCCAGCAGTTTCGAACGCGTCTACGAGCAGTACTTC. As protein: CASSFERVYEQYF.